Each of the 28 T cell receptor beta chains below was sequenced from the same sample in a study of T cell responses to AZD1222 COVID-19 vaccine. Generated by immunoSEQ multiplex PCR, the TCRdb table keeps only in-frame clones and is missing some. The sample holds approximately 180,000 clones, about 87% seen once. This specimen consisted of peripheral blood, obtained on day 0 of AZD1222 vaccination. The origin of the receptors is an adult in good health.

V and J are TRBV9 and TRBJ1-2, with 9 positions matching TRBD1. The CDR3 consists of 15 residues. Unmatched junction bases numbered 2, after V lost 0 bases and J lost 2 bases. Germline loops: CDR1 SGDLS, CDR2 YYNGEE. CDR3 nucleotide sequence: TGTGCCAGCAGCGTAGCGGGGACAGGGAACTATGGCTACACCTTC. Its translation: CASSVAGTGNYGYTF.

The chain combines TRBV2 with TRBJ2-6; perhaps TRBD1 as D (5 bases). Germline-derived CDR1 and CDR2 are SNHLY and FYNNEI. The CDR3 is 16 residues long. V lost 4 bases, J lost 2 bases, and 12 bases lay in between. The CDR3 spells CASSVQGRTGANVLTF. The CDR3 DNA follows: TGTGCCAGCAGTGTCCAGGGCCGGACTGGGGCCAACGTCCTGACTTTC.

For this clone: Within the sample, other DNA sequences also encode this same CDR3. J is TRBJ1-2 and V is TRBV5-1; D possibly corresponds to TRBD1 (5 bases). Looked up from germline, CDR1 is SGHRS and CDR2 is YFSETQ. The CDR3 has 13 residues. Deletions cut 4 bases from V and 3 bases from J, with 10 bases between. CDR3: CASSLQGDYGYTF. The CDR3 bases are TGCGCCAGCAGCCTCCAGGGTGACTATGGCTACACCTTC.

This chain uses TRBV28 with TRBJ2-5, with unresolved D. The V end lost 8 bases, the J end lost 1 base, and 11 bases lay between the germline ends. Germline V gives CDR1 MDHEN, CDR2 SYDVKM. The CDR3 extends over 13 amino acids. This CDR3 reads CASFDFSQETQYF. CDR3 DNA sequence: TGTGCCAGCTTCGACTTCTCCCAAGAGACCCAGTACTTC.

The V and J genes are TRBV3-1 (or the pseudogene TRBV3-2) and TRBJ2-1, with unresolved D. This CDR3 has 15 amino acids. Deletions cut 4 bases from V and 4 bases from J, with 14 bases between. The germline CDR1 and CDR2 sequences are LGHDT and YNNKEL (reference sequence). The chain's CDR3 is CASSPAWGTYNEQFF. The DNA of the CDR3 is TGTGCCAGCAGCCCGGCGTGGGGAACGTACAATGAGCAGTTCTTC.

In this sample, this clone turned up many times. This sequence joins TRBV12-5 and TRBJ2-2, with D possibly matching TRBD2 (6 bases). This CDR3 comprises 17 residues. Germline V gives CDR1 LGHNT, CDR2 FRNRAP. V was shortened by 3 bases and J by 1 base, with 15 bases between the two germline ends. The DNA of the CDR3 is TGTGCTAGTGGTTTATCGGCGGGAAGGATGAACACCGGGGAGCTGTTTTTT. Translated: CASGLSAGRMNTGELFF. The whole variable domain, remainder taken from reference TRBV12-5 and TRBJ2-2, is DARVTQTPRHKVTEMGQEVTMRCQPILGHNTVFWYRQTMMQGLELLAYFRNRAPLDDSGMPKDRFSAEMPDATLATLKIQPSEPRDSAVYFCASGLSAGRMNTGELFFGEGSRLTVL.

This clone was seen once. V gene TRBV6-5 combines with J gene TRBJ2-7, with 9 bases fitting TRBD2. This CDR3 spans 15 amino acids. The trim removed 0 bases at V and 4 bases at J, leaving 4 bases unmatched. The germline CDR1 and CDR2 sequences are MNHEY and SVGAGI. The CDR3 region is CASSYSSGGEYEQYF. The DNA of the CDR3 is TGTGCCAGCAGTTACTCTAGCGGGGGAGAGTACGAGCAGTACTTC.

This sequence joins TRBV18 and TRBJ2-1; 7 bases are a match to TRBD1. This CDR3 is built from 15 residues. Per germline, CDR1 KGHSH and CDR2 LQKENI. Trimming at V came to 1 base and at J to 3 bases, leaving 3 bases not matched to a gene. CDR3: CASSPLTGDYNEQFF. CDR3 nucleotides: TGTGCCAGCTCACCACTCACAGGGGACTACAATGAGCAGTTCTTC.

The J gene is TRBJ2-2, the V gene TRBV9, with D unresolved. Per the germline V gene, CDR1 is SGDLS and CDR2 is YYNGEE. V gave up 0 bases and J gave up 4 bases, with 4 bases separating them. This CDR3 is 13 amino acids long. This CDR3 is CASSVAFTGELFF. CDR3 bases: TGTGCCAGCAGCGTAGCGTTCACCGGGGAGCTGTTTTTT.

The chain carries TRBV28 and TRBJ2-1; 16 bases align to TRBD2. Trimming took 7 bases from V and 7 from J; bases not matched to a gene: 10. CDR1 is MDHEN and CDR2 is SYDVKM in the germline V gene. The CDR3 runs 17 residues. DNA for the CDR3: TGTGCCAGCAAGCGATTGGGACTAGCGGGGGGGCGGAATGAGCAGTTCTTC. Protein product: CASKRLGLAGGRNEQFF.

The chain combines TRBV3-1 (or the pseudogene TRBV3-2) with TRBJ1-2, with D perhaps matching TRBD1 (6 bases). This CDR3 is 14 amino acids long. In germline, CDR1 is LGHDT, CDR2 YNNKEL (reference sequence). V was cut by 3 bases and J by 3 bases, with 11 bases left in between. This CDR3 reads CASSQHRADYGYTF. The CDR3 coding sequence is TGTGCCAGCAGCCAGCACAGGGCCGACTATGGCTACACCTTC.

This clone was seen only once. V is TRBV28 and J is TRBJ1-2; D ambiguous. The CDR3 loop spans 14 amino acids. Looked up from germline, CDR1 is MDHEN and CDR2 is SYDVKM. V lost 3 bases, J lost 4 bases, and 12 bases lay in between. The CDR3 DNA reads TGTGCCAGCAGTTTGTATGGAGTGGGCTATGGCTACACCTTC. Amino acid sequence: CASSLYGVGYGYTF.

The genes are TRBV27 and TRBJ2-7, with D possibly being TRBD1 (6 bases). Trimming pared 5 bases from V and 2 bases from J, leaving 13 bases between. Germline V CDR1 and CDR2: MNHEY, SMNVEV (reference sequence). The CDR3 covers 14 residues. CDR3 amino acids: CASSPGQWAYEQYF. DNA for the CDR3: TGTGCCAGCAGTCCCGGACAGTGGGCCTACGAGCAGTACTTC.

The genes are TRBV18 and TRBJ2-5; a weak D match, TRBD1 (5 bases). This CDR3 is built from 14 residues. Trimming removed 6 bases from V and 1 base from J, with 12 bases in between. Germline loops: CDR1 KGHSH, CDR2 LQKENI. CDR3 DNA sequence: TGTGCCAGCTCCCCTCCGGACACCCAAGAGACCCAGTACTTC. It encodes CASSPPDTQETQYF.

J is TRBJ2-2 and V is TRBV18; 10 nucleotides agree with TRBD1. The germline CDR1 and CDR2 sequences are KGHSH and LQKENI. The CDR3 length is 16 residues. The J segment lost 5 bases and the V segment lost 0 bases, leaving 3 bases of the junction unmatched. CDR3 sequence reads: CASSPPGQGSTGELFF. CDR3 bases: TGTGCCAGCTCACCACCGGGACAGGGGTCAACCGGGGAGCTGTTTTTT.

The chain employs TRBV3-1 (or the pseudogene TRBV3-2) and TRBJ2-1; D is possibly TRBD2 (6 bases). Germline V lookup: CDR1 LGHDT, CDR2 YNNKEL (reference sequence). The CDR3 runs 17 residues. The V and J ends lost 4 bases and 0 bases respectively, with 16 bases between them. The CDR3 spells CASSPVPGVYSYNEQFF. In nucleotides, the CDR3 is TGTGCCAGCAGCCCAGTGCCGGGAGTATACTCCTACAATGAGCAGTTCTTC.

This clone appeared once. This chain joins TRBV5-1 and TRBJ1-4, with D maybe TRBD1 (5 bases). The V gene's germline CDR1 is SGHRS and CDR2 YFSETQ. V gave up 0 bases and J gave up 5 bases, with 14 bases separating them. This CDR3 is 16 amino acids long. The CDR3 DNA reads as TGCGCCAGCAGCTTGGCCGGGGGAGAATTAAATGAAAAACTGTTTTTT. This gives the protein CASSLAGGELNEKLFF.

There are a few counts of this clone. The chain has TRBV7-6 and TRBJ2-2; D is possibly TRBD1 (6 bases). There are 15 residues in the CDR3. Trimming cost V 2 bases and J 6 bases, with 13 bases left between them. Per the germline V gene, CDR1 is SGHVS and CDR2 is FNYEAQ. This CDR3 is CASSLRDTAPGELFF. CDR3 nucleotide sequence: TGTGCCAGCAGCTTAAGGGACACCGCCCCCGGGGAGCTGTTTTTT.

The J gene is TRBJ2-5, the V gene TRBV5-1, with 7 bases aligning to TRBD1. The trim removed 2 bases at V and 5 bases at J, leaving 12 bases unmatched. The CDR3 consists of 16 residues. The germline V gene has CDR1 SGHRS and CDR2 YFSETQ. The CDR3 here is CASSFSTGENVETQYF. CDR3 sequence (DNA): TGCGCCAGCAGCTTCTCTACAGGGGAGAATGTGGAGACCCAGTACTTC.

This clone came up once. The sample contains more than one DNA sequence encoding this CDR3. V and J are TRBV28 and TRBJ1-2, with D unclear. Germline loops: CDR1 MDHEN, CDR2 SYDVKM. Trimming shortened V by 1 base and J by 5 bases, and 8 bases separated the two germline ends. The CDR3 is made up of 13 amino acids. CDR3 residues: CASSLSRGYGYTF. CDR3 bases: TGTGCCAGCAGTTTATCGAGAGGGTATGGCTACACCTTC.

V and J are TRBV19 and TRBJ1-4; D call uncertain. The ends were cut back, 6 bases at V and 4 bases at J, with 15 bases in the middle. The CDR3 is 15 residues long. Germline V lookup: CDR1 LNHDA, CDR2 SQIVND (reference sequence). CDR3 protein: CASSRVTADNEKLFF. CDR3 sequence (DNA): TGTGCCAGTAGCCGGGTTACGGCAGATAATGAAAAACTGTTTTTT.

The genes are TRBV27 and TRBJ2-1; 11 bases are a match to TRBD2. The trim removed 5 bases at V and 4 bases at J, leaving 7 bases unmatched. The germline CDR1 and CDR2 sequences are MNHEY and SMNVEV (reference sequence). The CDR3 loop spans 16 amino acids. The CDR3 sequence: CASSQQGTSGYNEQFF. DNA for the CDR3: TGTGCCAGCAGTCAACAGGGGACTAGCGGATACAATGAGCAGTTCTTC.

On this clone itself: The sample carries other DNA sequences with the same CDR3. The chain recombines TRBV7-9 with TRBJ2-3, with D possibly TRBD2 on 5 matching bases. Germline CDR1 reads SEHNR; CDR2 reads FQNEAQ (reference sequence). V lost 1 base and J 6 bases, leaving 8 bases between the germline ends. The CDR3 is made up of 13 amino acids. The CDR3 is CASSLEGADTQYF. Written as DNA, the CDR3 is TGTGCCAGCAGCTTAGAGGGAGCCGATACGCAGTATTTT.

The V and J genes are TRBV6-1 and TRBJ2-7; D gene ambiguous. V lost 4 bases to trimming and J lost 2 bases, with 9 bases between them. The CDR3 contains 13 residues. Germline V gene sequence: CDR1 MNHNS, CDR2 SASEGT. The CDR3 spells CASSGAFTYEQYF. The CDR3 DNA reads as TGTGCCAGCAGTGGAGCGTTCACCTACGAGCAGTACTTC.

The J gene is TRBJ2-4, the V gene TRBV7-9; 9 positions agree with TRBD2. The germline gives CDR1 SEHNR, CDR2 FQNEAQ (reference sequence). V trimming: 5 bases; J trimming: 7 bases; junction bases outside the gene matches: 12. The CDR3 is 16 amino acids. CDR3 coding DNA: TGTGCCAGCAGCCTCGGTATGAGCGGGAGGTCGAACATTCAGTACTTC. This encodes CASSLGMSGRSNIQYF. The whole variable domain, filled in from reference TRBV7-9 and TRBJ2-4, reads DTGVSQNPRHKITKRGQNVTFRCDPISEHNRLYWYRQTLGQGPEFLTYFQNEAQLEKSRLLSDRFSAERPKGSFSTLEIQRTEQGDSAMYLCASSLGMSGRSNIQYFGAGTRLSVL.

The rearrangement joins TRBV29-1 to TRBJ1-2; D may be TRBD1 (6 bases). The CDR3 totals 14 residues. Trimming took off 3 bases at V and 2 bases at J, with 13 bases between the two ends. Germline loops: CDR1 SQVTM, CDR2 ANQGSEA. CDR3 residues: CSVEVDRPNYGYTF. CDR3 DNA sequence: TGCAGCGTTGAGGTGGACAGACCAAACTATGGCTACACCTTC.

The rearrangement links TRBV5-5 to TRBJ2-3; D gene uncertain. The CDR3 is made up of 13 amino acids. Germline assignment: CDR1 SGHKS and CDR2 YYEKEE (reference sequence). Trimming took 0 bases from V and 2 from J, leaving 4 bases between them. CDR3 nucleotides: TGTGCCAGCAGCTTGGAGTACACAGATACGCAGTATTTT. It yields the protein CASSLEYTDTQYF.

This clone was seen many times. This sequence joins TRBV7-9 and TRBJ1-3; tentatively, D is TRBD1 (5 bases). Germline V gene data show CDR1 as SEHNR and CDR2 as FQNEAQ (reference sequence). V was shortened by 2 bases and J by 4 bases, with 15 bases between the two germline ends. The CDR3 sequence is 16 residues long. The CDR3 coding sequence is TGTGCCAGCAGCTTACGTAGAGGGGTTTCCGGAAACACCATATATTTT. Encoded protein: CASSLRRGVSGNTIYF.